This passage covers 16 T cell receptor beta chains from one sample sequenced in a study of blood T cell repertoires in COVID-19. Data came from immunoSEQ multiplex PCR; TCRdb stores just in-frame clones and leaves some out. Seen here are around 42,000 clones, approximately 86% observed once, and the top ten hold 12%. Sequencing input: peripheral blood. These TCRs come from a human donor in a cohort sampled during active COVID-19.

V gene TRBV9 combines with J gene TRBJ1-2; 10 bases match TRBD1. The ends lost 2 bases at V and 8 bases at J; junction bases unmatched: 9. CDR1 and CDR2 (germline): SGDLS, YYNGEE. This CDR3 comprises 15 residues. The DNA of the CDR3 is TGTGCCAGCAGCGTGGCGGAGACAGGGGGCCGGGGCTACACCTTC. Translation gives CASSVAETGGRGYTF.

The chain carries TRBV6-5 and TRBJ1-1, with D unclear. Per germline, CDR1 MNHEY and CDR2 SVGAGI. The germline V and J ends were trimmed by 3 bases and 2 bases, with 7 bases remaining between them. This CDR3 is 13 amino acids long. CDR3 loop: CASSYRSNTEAFF. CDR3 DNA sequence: TGTGCCAGCAGTTATCGGAGTAACACTGAAGCTTTCTTT.

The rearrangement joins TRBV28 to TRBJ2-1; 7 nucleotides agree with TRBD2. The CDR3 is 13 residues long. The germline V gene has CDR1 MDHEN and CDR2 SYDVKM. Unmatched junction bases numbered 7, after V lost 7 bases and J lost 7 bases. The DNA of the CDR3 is TGTGCCAGCACCCCGGGGGGAGGGAATGAGCAGTTCTTC. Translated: CASTPGGGNEQFF.

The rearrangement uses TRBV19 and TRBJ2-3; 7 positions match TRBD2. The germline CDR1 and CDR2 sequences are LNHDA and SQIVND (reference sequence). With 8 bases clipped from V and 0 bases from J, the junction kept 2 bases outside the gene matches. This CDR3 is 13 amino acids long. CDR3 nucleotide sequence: TGTGCCAGTGCTAGCGGAAGCACAGATACGCAGTATTTT. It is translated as CASASGSTDTQYF.

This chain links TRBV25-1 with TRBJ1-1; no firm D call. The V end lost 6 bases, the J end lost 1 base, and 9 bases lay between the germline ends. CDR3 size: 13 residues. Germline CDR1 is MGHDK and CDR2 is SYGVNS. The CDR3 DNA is TGTGCCAGCAGCGCACGGGAGAACACTGAAGCTTTCTTT. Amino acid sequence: CASSARENTEAFF. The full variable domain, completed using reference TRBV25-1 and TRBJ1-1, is EADIYQTPRYLVIGTGKKITLECSQTMGHDKMYWYQQDPGMELHLIHYSYGVNSTEKGDLSSESTVSRIRTEHFPLTLESARPSHTSQYLCASSARENTEAFFGQGTRLTVV.

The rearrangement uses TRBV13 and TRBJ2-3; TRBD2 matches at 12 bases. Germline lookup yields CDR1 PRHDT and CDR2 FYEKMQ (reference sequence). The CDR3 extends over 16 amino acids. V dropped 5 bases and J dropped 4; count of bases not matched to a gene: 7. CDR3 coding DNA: TGTGCCAGCAGCCCCCCTAGCGGGGGGGCCGCAGATACGCAGTATTTT. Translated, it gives CASSPPSGGAADTQYF. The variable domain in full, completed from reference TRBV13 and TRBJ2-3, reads AAGVIQSPRHLIKEKRETATLKCYPIPRHDTVYWYQQGPGQDPQFLISFYEKMQSDKGSIPDRFSAQQFSDYHSELNMSSLELGDSALYFCASSPPSGGAADTQYFGPGTRLTVL.

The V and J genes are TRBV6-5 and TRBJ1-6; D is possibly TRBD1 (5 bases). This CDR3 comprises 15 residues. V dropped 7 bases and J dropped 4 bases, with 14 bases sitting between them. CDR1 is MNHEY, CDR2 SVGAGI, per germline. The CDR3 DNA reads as TGTGCCAGCACCCAGCCAGGGAATTATAATTCACCCCTCCACTTT. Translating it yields CASTQPGNYNSPLHF.

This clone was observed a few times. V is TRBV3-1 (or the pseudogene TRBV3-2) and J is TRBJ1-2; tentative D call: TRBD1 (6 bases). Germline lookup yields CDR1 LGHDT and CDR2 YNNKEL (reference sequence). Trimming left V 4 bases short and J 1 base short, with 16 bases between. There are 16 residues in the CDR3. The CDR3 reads CASSRGPLGGNYGYTF. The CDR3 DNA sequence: TGTGCCAGCAGCCGTGGCCCTCTAGGGGGTAACTATGGCTACACCTTC.

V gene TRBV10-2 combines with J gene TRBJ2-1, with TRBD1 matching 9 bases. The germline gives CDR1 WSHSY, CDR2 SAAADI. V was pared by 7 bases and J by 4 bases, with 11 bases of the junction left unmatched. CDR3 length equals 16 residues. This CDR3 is CASTNPGQGRYNEQFF. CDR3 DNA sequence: TGCGCCAGCACCAACCCGGGACAGGGAAGGTACAATGAGCAGTTCTTC.

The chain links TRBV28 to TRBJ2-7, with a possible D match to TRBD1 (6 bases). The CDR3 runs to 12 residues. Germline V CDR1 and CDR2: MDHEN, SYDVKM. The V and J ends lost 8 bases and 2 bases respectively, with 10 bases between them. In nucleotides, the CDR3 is TGTGCCAGCCGGGACAATGCCTACGAGCAGTACTTC. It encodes CASRDNAYEQYF.

Here the CDR3 reads CASSSTGVGYEQYF. CDR3 bases: TGTGCCAGCAGTTCAACAGGGGTTGGCTACGAGCAGTACTTC. The gene calls are TRBV27 and TRBJ2-7, with 7 bases that match TRBD1. Germline CDR1 is MNHEY and CDR2 is SMNVEV (reference sequence). V lost 4 bases to trimming and J lost 3 bases; unmatched junction nucleotides: 6. The CDR3 is 14 residues long.

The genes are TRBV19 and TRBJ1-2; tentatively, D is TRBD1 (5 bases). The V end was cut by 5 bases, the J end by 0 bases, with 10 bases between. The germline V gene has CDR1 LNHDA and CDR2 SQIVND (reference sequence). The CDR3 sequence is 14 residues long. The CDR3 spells CASSPGHTNYGYTF. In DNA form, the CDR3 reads TGTGCCAGTAGTCCTGGACACACTAACTATGGCTACACCTTC.

The chain's CDR3 is CASTIPPPGSETQYF. As DNA, the CDR3 is TGCGCCAGCACCATCCCGCCCCCAGGGTCAGAGACCCAGTACTTC. This rearrangement joins TRBV5-1 to TRBJ2-5; TRBD1 might be the D (5 bases). Trimming removed 6 bases at V and 4 bases at J, with 19 bases between. The CDR3 contains 15 residues. Germline CDR1 and CDR2: SGHRS and YFSETQ.

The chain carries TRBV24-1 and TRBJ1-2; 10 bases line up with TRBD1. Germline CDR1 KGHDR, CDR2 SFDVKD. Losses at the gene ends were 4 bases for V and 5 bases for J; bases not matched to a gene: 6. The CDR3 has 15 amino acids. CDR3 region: CATSDSGQGGYGYTF. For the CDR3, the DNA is TGTGCCACCAGTGACTCCGGACAGGGGGGTTATGGCTACACCTTC.

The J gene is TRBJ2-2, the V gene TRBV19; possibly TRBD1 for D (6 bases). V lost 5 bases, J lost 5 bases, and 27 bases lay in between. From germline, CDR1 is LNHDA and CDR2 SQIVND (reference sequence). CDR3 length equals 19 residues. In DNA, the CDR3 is TGTGCCAGTAGTGTACTCATAGCTGGGGCAGGCCAGGGGACCGGGGAGCTGTTTTTT. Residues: CASSVLIAGAGQGTGELFF.

The CDR3 region has the DNA TGCGCCAGCAGCCAAGATGCCCTAGCGGGGACGAGCTCCTACGAGCAGTACTTC. This gives the protein CASSQDALAGTSSYEQYF. The J gene is TRBJ2-7, the V gene TRBV4-1; 9 bases agree with TRBD2. Germline CDR1 reads MGHRA; CDR2 reads YSYEKL. The CDR3 runs 18 residues. V lost 0 bases, J lost 0 bases, and 9 bases stayed unmatched.